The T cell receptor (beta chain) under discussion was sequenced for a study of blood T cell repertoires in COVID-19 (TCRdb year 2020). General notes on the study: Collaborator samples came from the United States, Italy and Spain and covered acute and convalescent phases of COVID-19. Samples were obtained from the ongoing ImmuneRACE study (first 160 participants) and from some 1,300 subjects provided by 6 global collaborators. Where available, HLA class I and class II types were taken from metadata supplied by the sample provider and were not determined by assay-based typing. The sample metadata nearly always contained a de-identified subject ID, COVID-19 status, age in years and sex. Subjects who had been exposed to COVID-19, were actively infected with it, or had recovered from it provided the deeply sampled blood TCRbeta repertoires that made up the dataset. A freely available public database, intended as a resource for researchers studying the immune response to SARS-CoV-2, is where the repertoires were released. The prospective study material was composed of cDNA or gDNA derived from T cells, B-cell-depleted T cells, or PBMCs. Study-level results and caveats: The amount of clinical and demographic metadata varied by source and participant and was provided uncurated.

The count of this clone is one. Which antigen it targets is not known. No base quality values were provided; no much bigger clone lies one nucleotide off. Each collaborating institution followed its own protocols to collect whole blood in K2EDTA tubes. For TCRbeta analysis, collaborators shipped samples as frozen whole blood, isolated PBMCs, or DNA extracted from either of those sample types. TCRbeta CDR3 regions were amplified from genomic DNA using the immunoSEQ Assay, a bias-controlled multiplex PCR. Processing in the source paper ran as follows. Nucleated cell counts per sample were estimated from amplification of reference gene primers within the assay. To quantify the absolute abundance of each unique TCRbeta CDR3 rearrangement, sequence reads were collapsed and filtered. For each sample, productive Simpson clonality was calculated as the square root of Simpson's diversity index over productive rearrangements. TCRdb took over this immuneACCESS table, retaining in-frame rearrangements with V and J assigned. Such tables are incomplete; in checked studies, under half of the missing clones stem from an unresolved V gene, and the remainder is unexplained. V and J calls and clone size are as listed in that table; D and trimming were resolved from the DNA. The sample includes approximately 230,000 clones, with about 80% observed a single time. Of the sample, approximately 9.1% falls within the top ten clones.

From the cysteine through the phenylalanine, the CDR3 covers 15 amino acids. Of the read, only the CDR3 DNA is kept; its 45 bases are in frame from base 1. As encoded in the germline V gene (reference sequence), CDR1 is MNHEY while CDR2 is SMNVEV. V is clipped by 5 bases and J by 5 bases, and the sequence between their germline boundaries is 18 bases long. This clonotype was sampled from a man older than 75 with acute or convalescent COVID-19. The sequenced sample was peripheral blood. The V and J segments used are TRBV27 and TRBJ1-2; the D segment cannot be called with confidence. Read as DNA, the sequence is TGTGCCAGCAGTCCCCATAGCCGGGTAGAATATGGCTACACCTTC. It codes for CASSPHSRVEYGYTF.